Sequencing of this T cell receptor beta chain was carried out in a study of T-cell reconstitution after alpha-beta-depleted transplantation in children. General study results and limits: The origin of alpha-beta T cells about two months after transplant was reportedly several hundred expanded graft clones. It was newly produced T cells that mostly accounted for T-cell counts and diversity one year after transplant.

Germline V gives CDR1 SQVTM, CDR2 ANQGSEA. Trimming removed 3 bases at V and 1 base at J, with 10 bases between. CDR3 length: 13 residues. With respect to this clonotype: Its antigen is not known.

As it was prepared, the TCRbeta library received unique molecular identifiers. MiXCR, applied by TCRdb to the PCR reads, yields one record per CDR3 protein. Of 300,000 or so distinct CDR3 sequences in the sample, around 25% were seen once. The sample here was PBMCs, mostly from graft donor cells, taken 180 days after TCRalphabeta/CD19-depleted stem cell transplant. V gene TRBV29-1 combines with J gene TRBJ2-7, with a weak D call TRBD2 (6 bases). The receptor was derived from a male patient aged 5 to 17 who had a stem cell transplant for acute lymphoblastic leukemia, so the T cells may come from the graft donor. The CDR3 DNA sequence: TGCAGCGTTGAGGGTCGGGGGTCCTACGAGCAGTACTTC. As protein: CSVEGRGSYEQYF.